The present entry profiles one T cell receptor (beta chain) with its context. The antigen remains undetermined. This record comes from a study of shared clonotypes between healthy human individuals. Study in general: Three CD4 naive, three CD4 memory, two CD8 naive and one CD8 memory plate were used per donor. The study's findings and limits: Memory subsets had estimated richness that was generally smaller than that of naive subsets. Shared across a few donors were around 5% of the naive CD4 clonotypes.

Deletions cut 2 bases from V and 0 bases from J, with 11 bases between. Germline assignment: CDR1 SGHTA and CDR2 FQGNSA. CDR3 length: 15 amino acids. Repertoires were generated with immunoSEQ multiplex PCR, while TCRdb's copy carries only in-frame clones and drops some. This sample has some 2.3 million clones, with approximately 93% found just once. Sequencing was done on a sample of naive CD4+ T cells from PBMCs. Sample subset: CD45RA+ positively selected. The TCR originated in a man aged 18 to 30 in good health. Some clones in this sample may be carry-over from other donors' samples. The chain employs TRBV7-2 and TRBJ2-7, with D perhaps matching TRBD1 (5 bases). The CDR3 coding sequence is TGTGCCAGCAGCTTATATCAGGGTCCCTCCTACGAGCAGTACTTC. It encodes CASSLYQGPSYEQYF. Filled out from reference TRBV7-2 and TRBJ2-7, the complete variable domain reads GAGVSQSPSNKVTEKGKDVELRCDPISGHTALYWYRQSLGQGLEFLIYFQGNSAPDKSGLPSDRFSAERTGGSVSTLTIQRTQQEDSAVYLCASSLYQGPSYEQYFGPGTRLTVT.